These 25 T cell receptor beta chains were all obtained from the same sample, sequenced in a study of blood T cell repertoires in COVID-19. Produced via immunoSEQ multiplex PCR; TCRdb's table is partial and in-frame only. The sample comprises some 250,000 clones, roughly 88% of which are singletons, and approximately 13% rests with the top ten. The specimen was peripheral blood. These TCRs come from an elderly man with acute or convalescent COVID-19.

The chain recombines TRBV27 with TRBJ1-4; D gene uncertain. Germline V gives CDR1 MNHEY, CDR2 SMNVEV (reference sequence). The CDR3 is 14 amino acids. V gave up 0 bases and J gave up 5 bases, with 7 bases separating them. CDR3 protein: CASSLSRANEKLFF. CDR3 in DNA: TGTGCCAGCAGTTTATCGAGGGCGAATGAAAAACTGTTTTTT.

The V and J genes are TRBV6-1 and TRBJ1-1; 7 bases match TRBD1. CDR1 is MNHNS, CDR2 SASEGT, per germline. After removal of 6 bases from V and 4 bases from J, the junction contained 11 bases not matched to a gene. CDR3 length: 15 amino acids. CDR3 amino acids: CASRLPTGPGTEAFF. Written as DNA, the CDR3 is TGTGCCAGCAGGCTCCCGACAGGGCCGGGCACTGAAGCTTTCTTT.

In its sample, this clone was seen once. This chain joins TRBV24-1 and TRBJ2-2, with 7 bases fitting TRBD1. The CDR3 consists of 17 residues. V shed 0 bases, J shed 0 bases, and the junction held 3 bases outside the gene matches. The germline CDR1 and CDR2 sequences are KGHDR and SFDVKD. In DNA form, the CDR3 reads TGTGCCACCAGTGATTTGTATCAGGGGGCGAACACCGGGGAGCTGTTTTTT. It yields the protein CATSDLYQGANTGELFF.

This clone has more than one count but fewer than ten. The chain has TRBV11-3 and TRBJ2-5; the D is unclear. V was trimmed by 5 bases and J by 5 bases, leaving 12 bases between them. CDR1 and CDR2 (germline): SGHNT, YENEEA. The CDR3 length is 13 residues. CDR3 DNA sequence: TGTGCCAGCAGCCCAGGTGGGCTGGAGACCCAGTACTTC. It codes for CASSPGGLETQYF.

In its sample, this clone was seen once. The J gene is TRBJ1-5, the V gene TRBV7-9; D not resolved. CDR3 size: 14 residues. Trimming stripped 2 bases from V and 4 bases from J, with 9 bases between. CDR1 SEHNR and CDR2 FQNEAQ come from the germline V gene (reference sequence). CDR3 nucleotides: TGTGCCAGCAGCTTACAGGAGGAAAATCAGCCCCAGCATTTT. Translation gives CASSLQEENQPQHF.

For this clone: The same CDR3 is also encoded by other DNA sequences in this sample. The chain is built from TRBV18 and TRBJ2-5, with D maybe TRBD1 (6 bases). CDR1 and CDR2 (germline): KGHSH, LQKENI. Trimming shortened V by 3 bases and J by 2 bases, and 7 bases separated the two germline ends. CDR3 length: 13 residues. Written as DNA, the CDR3 is TGTGCCAGCTCACCCGGACAGCAAGAGACCCAGTACTTC. Its translation is CASSPGQQETQYF.

This clone was counted only a few times. The CDR3 DNA reads as TGTGCCAGCAGTTACTCGACCGGGACGGGACTCCTCCAAGAGACCCAGTACTTC. It encodes CASSYSTGTGLLQETQYF. This chain joins TRBV6-2 or TRBV6-3 and TRBJ2-5; D may be TRBD2 (6 bases). Trimming took 0 bases from V and 1 from J, leaving 18 bases between them. Per the germline V gene, CDR1 is MNHEY and CDR2 is SVGEGT. This CDR3 is built from 18 residues.

The chain joins TRBV5-1 to TRBJ2-1; possible D gene TRBD2, 5 bases. Trimming cost V 1 base and J 8 bases, with 10 bases left between them. The germline V gene encodes CDR1 SGHRS and CDR2 YFSETQ. CDR3 length: 13 residues. The CDR3 DNA reads TGCGCCAGCAGCTTGATGCCGGAGGATGAGCAGTTCTTC. Its protein is CASSLMPEDEQFF.

This rearrangement joins TRBV24-1 to TRBJ2-1; 9 bases map to TRBD1. V lost 2 bases to trimming and J lost 9 bases; unmatched junction nucleotides: 16. The CDR3 covers 18 residues. The germline V gene encodes CDR1 KGHDR and CDR2 SFDVKD. CDR3 sequence reads: CATSDSVIGTGSLSEQFF. The CDR3, as DNA: TGTGCCACCAGTGATTCTGTGATAGGGACAGGGTCTCTATCTGAGCAGTTCTTC.

V is TRBV28 and J is TRBJ1-2; a possible D gene is TRBD1 (6 bases). V lost 6 bases and J 2 bases, leaving 10 bases between the germline ends. This CDR3 is built from 13 residues. CDR1 is MDHEN and CDR2 is SYDVKM in the germline V gene. CDR3 residues: CASRSTGNYGYTF. DNA of the CDR3: TGTGCCAGCAGATCGACAGGAAACTATGGCTACACCTTC.

The chain employs TRBV6-2 or TRBV6-3 and TRBJ1-2; TRBD1 aligns across 8 bases. There are 13 residues in the CDR3. Unmatched junction bases numbered 5, after V lost 4 bases and J lost 7 bases. Germline V gene lookup returns CDR1 MNHEY and CDR2 SVGEGT. The CDR3 region has the DNA TGTGCCAGCAGTTTGGACAGGGTTAGTGGCTACACCTTC. Its translation: CASSLDRVSGYTF.

The chain uses TRBV6-1 and TRBJ1-2; D call uncertain. This CDR3 has 13 residues. Germline CDR1 MNHNS, CDR2 SASEGT. V lost 1 base to trimming and J lost 4 bases, with 7 bases between them. Written as DNA, the CDR3 is TGTGCCAGCAGTGAAGGGCGGGGCTATGGCTACACCTTC. The encoded protein is CASSEGRGYGYTF.

CDR3 nucleotide sequence: TGTGCCAGTAGTTCCGGGGACAGGCTAGGCGAGACCCAGTACTTC. Translating it yields CASSSGDRLGETQYF. J is TRBJ2-5 and V is TRBV19; the match to TRBD1 covers 8 bases. The CDR3 extends over 15 amino acids. The germline V gene encodes CDR1 LNHDA and CDR2 SQIVND (reference sequence). Trimming cost V 5 bases and J 5 bases; bases outside gene matches: 10.

The rearrangement links TRBV9 to TRBJ2-7; 10 nucleotides align to TRBD1. The CDR3 consists of 15 residues. V dropped 2 bases and J dropped 2; count of bases not matched to a gene: 4. Germline lookup yields CDR1 SGDLS and CDR2 YYNGEE. This CDR3 reads CASSVSGTGAYEQYF. CDR3 DNA sequence: TGTGCCAGCAGCGTCTCCGGGACAGGGGCCTACGAGCAGTACTTC. Looking up the rest from reference TRBV9 and TRBJ2-7 gives the full variable domain: DSGVTQTPKHLITATGQRVTLRCSPRSGDLSVYWYQQSLDQGLQFLIQYYNGEERAKGNILERFSAQQFPDLHSELNLSSLELGDSALYFCASSVSGTGAYEQYFGPGTRLTVT.

In its sample, this clone was seen a few times. The chain employs TRBV24-1 and TRBJ2-1, with D perhaps TRBD1 (5 bases). The CDR3 is 13 residues long. The V and J ends lost 0 bases and 7 bases respectively, with 6 bases between them. The germline V gene encodes CDR1 KGHDR and CDR2 SFDVKD. CDR3 sequence: CATSDLQGNEQFF. The DNA of the CDR3 is TGTGCCACCAGTGATTTGCAGGGAAATGAGCAGTTCTTC.

V is TRBV19 and J is TRBJ1-1; D is uncertain. Trimming cost V 5 bases and J 1 base, with 8 bases left between them. The CDR3 contains 13 residues. Germline assignment: CDR1 LNHDA and CDR2 SQIVND (reference sequence). CDR3 residues: CASSYVQNTEAFF. CDR3 DNA sequence: TGTGCCAGTAGTTACGTACAGAACACTGAAGCTTTCTTT.

The V call is TRBV10-3, the J call TRBJ2-1, with a possible D match to TRBD2 (5 bases). The V end lost 5 bases, the J end lost 7 bases, and 12 bases lay between the germline ends. Germline CDR1 ENHRY, CDR2 SYGVKD. The CDR3 runs 13 residues. Written as DNA, the CDR3 is TGTGCCATCAGTTCGGACCCGGGGAATGAGCAGTTCTTC. Translating it yields CAISSDPGNEQFF.

The chain combines TRBV6-2 or TRBV6-3 with TRBJ1-3; D gene unclear. The germline V and J ends were trimmed by 2 bases and 0 bases, with 8 bases remaining between them. Germline CDR1 reads MNHEY; CDR2 reads SVGEGT. The CDR3 consists of 15 residues. The CDR3 DNA reads as TGTGCCAGCAGTTACCAAAGAGCCTCTGGAAACACCATATATTTT. It yields the protein CASSYQRASGNTIYF.

The CDR3 loop reads CASSYSSGGQFF. DNA of the CDR3: TGTGCCAGCAGTTACAGCTCAGGAGGGCAGTTCTTC. The rearrangement links TRBV6-5 to TRBJ2-1, with a tentative D call TRBD2 (5 bases). This CDR3 has 12 amino acids. Per germline, CDR1 MNHEY and CDR2 SVGAGI. V was shortened by 2 bases and J by 12 bases, with 11 bases between the two germline ends.

The gene calls are TRBV5-1 and TRBJ2-1; 16 positions match TRBD2. CDR1 and CDR2 from the germline V gene are SGHRS and YFSETQ. Trimming cost V 5 bases and J 3 bases; bases outside gene matches: 11. CDR3 length: 19 residues. CDR3 in DNA: TGCGCCAGCAGACACTACTCGGGACTAGCGGGGGGGCTCTACAATGAGCAGTTCTTC. Translating gives CASRHYSGLAGGLYNEQFF.

The V and J genes are TRBV10-1 and TRBJ2-7; D gene uncertain. Germline assignment: CDR1 WNHNN and CDR2 SYGVQD (reference sequence). V lost 4 bases, J lost 0 bases, and 7 bases lay in between. The CDR3 runs to 13 residues. CDR3 in DNA: TGCGCCAGCAGTGCCGGTGACTCCTACGAGCAGTACTTC. This codes for CASSAGDSYEQYF.

This chain uses TRBV5-1 with TRBJ1-4, with D maybe TRBD1 (5 bases). With 3 bases removed from V and 7 bases from J, the gap between germline ends came to 10 bases. The CDR3 consists of 13 residues. Germline CDR1 reads SGHRS; CDR2 reads YFSETQ. CDR3 in amino acids: CASSSFQGEKLFF. CDR3 nucleotide sequence: TGCGCCAGCAGCTCATTTCAGGGTGAAAAACTGTTTTTT.

The V call is TRBV15, the J call TRBJ1-3; unclear D gene. Germline V gene lookup returns CDR1 LNHNV and CDR2 YYDKDF (reference sequence). The CDR3 has 18 residues. Trimming took 0 bases from V and 4 from J, leaving 19 bases between them. The CDR3 here is CATSRDLGGHSAGNTIYF. The CDR3 nucleotides read TGTGCCACCAGCAGAGATCTCGGAGGGCACTCCGCCGGAAACACCATATATTTT.

This chain uses TRBV29-1 with TRBJ1-3; D gene unclear. The CDR3 runs 13 residues. Trimming removed 1 base from V and 2 bases from J, with 6 bases in between. CDR1 SQVTM and CDR2 ANQGSEA come from the germline V gene. CDR3 sequence reads: CSVEVSAGNTIYF. The CDR3 DNA reads as TGCAGCGTTGAAGTGTCCGCTGGAAACACCATATATTTT.

The V and J genes are TRBV7-9 and TRBJ1-1; D perhaps matches TRBD1 (5 bases). V was pared by 5 bases and J by 7 bases, with 23 bases between. CDR1 and CDR2 from the germline V gene are SEHNR and FQNEAQ (reference sequence). CDR3 length: 16 amino acids. As DNA, the CDR3 is TGTGCCAGCAGCCCCGGTACCGGGGGGACGAGGGGTGAAGCTTTCTTT. Translating gives CASSPGTGGTRGEAFF.